This TCR beta chain was profiled in a study of blood T cell repertoires in COVID-19. Per the original data handling: How many nucleated cells were present was estimated from reference gene primer amplification. The data were produced by immunoSEQ multiplex PCR, yet TCRdb's version contains in-frame clones alone and is incomplete. V, J and clone size derive from that table, while D and trimming were established from the DNA sequence. Altogether 200,000 to 300,000 clones are present, roughly 80% being singletons, with the ten largest covering around 4.2%. V gave up 6 bases and J gave up 1 base, with 9 bases separating them. The CDR3 has 13 amino acids.

This TCR came from a man between 60 and 75 years old with acute or convalescent COVID-19. The sample was peripheral blood. The chain has TRBV12-3 or TRBV12-4 and TRBJ1-1, with a tentative D call TRBD1 (5 bases). In nucleotides, the CDR3 is TGTGCCAGCAGCTATACAGGGAACACTGAAGCTTTCTTT. Residues: CASSYTGNTEAFF.